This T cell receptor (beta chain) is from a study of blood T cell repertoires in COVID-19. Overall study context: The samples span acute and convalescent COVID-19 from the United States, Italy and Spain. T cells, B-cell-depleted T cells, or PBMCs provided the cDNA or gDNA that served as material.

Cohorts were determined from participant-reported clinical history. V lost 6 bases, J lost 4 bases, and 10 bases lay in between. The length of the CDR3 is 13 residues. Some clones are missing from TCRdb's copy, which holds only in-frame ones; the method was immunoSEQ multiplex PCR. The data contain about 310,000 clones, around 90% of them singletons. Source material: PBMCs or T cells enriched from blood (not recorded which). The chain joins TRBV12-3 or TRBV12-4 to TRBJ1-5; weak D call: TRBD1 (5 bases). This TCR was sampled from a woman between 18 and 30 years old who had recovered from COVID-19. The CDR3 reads CASRIRGNQPQHF. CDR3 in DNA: TGTGCCAGCAGGATACGGGGGAATCAGCCCCAGCATTTT.